This paragraph covers one T cell receptor beta chain sequence. The antigen it binds to is not known. No base quality information exists; no much larger clone differs at one position. The library was generated by 5' RACE. Sequenced on an Illumina HiSeq 2000. Template switching added a universal primer binding site, and the final cDNA carried a unique molecular identifier that allowed TCR cDNA molecules to be counted accurately. Specific primers in the conserved constant-segment region were used to synthesize first-strand cDNA for the TCR alpha and beta chains. To control for contamination, each cDNA library was double barcoded with a SMART-Mk sample barcode plus Illumina barcodes. TruSeq adapter sequences along with Illumina sample barcodes were introduced in two successive PCR steps. Sequencing of the TCR alpha and beta cDNA libraries was done on the Illumina HiSeq platform using custom primers. The published analysis was carried out like this. Unique molecular identifiers were extracted from raw reads with MiGEC, and CDR3 positions were determined with MiXCR. Recombination models were inferred per individual with the repgenHMM and IGoR tools using an EM algorithm. The analysis of shared clonotypes was done with the tcR package in R, with sharing normalized by the product of cloneset sizes. To study raw recombination free of thymic and clonal selection effects, out-of-frame nonproductive sequences were analyzed. The public reads were reprocessed in TCRdb via fastp at Q25 and MiXCR, keeping in-frame beta chains. All rows with the same CDR3 protein become a single entry with the most common DNA and genes. It is TCRdb's table, rather than the study itself, that gives the V and J calls and clone size. In all, the sample holds 500,000 to 600,000 distinct CDR3 sequences, and around 20% of those were seen once. The top ten constitute about 0.99% of the sample.

Only healthy Caucasian donors were included. Three pairs of female monozygotic twins, all aged roughly 18 to 30 years, made up the twin cohort. Positive isolation kits from Invitrogen were used to isolate the CD4+ and CD8+ T cell populations. CDR1 SQVTM and CDR2 ANQGSEA are derived from the germline V gene. The CDR3, cysteine through phenylalanine, is 14 amino acids long. Only the CDR3 part of the read is kept: 42 bases, read in frame from the first base. V ends up 4 bases short and J 3 bases short, with an unmatched junction base count of 9. These data belong to a study of identical twins (dated by TCRdb to about 2016). About the study as a whole: To test whether fetal clonotypes persist, this study deep-sequenced TCR alpha and beta repertoires from monozygotic twins, from unrelated adults of various ages, and from cord blood. To rule out contamination, replicate twin experiments were performed at different times with different library preparation protocols. The full study reports these points: In monozygotic twins, recombination models systematically underestimated out-of-frame TCR alpha sharing, but the models matched the sharing seen between unrelated individuals. In beta out-of-frame sequences, excess twin sharing was weaker, because having fewer shared sequences lowered the signal-to-noise ratio. Abundant cord blood beta clonotypes carried fewer insertions; young adult naive repertoires showed a weaker similar trend, while memory repertoires showed none. Compared with coincidental sharing between unrelated individuals, out-of-frame TCR alpha sequences shared between twins had an excess of sequences with low generation probability. Zero-insertion analyses could be partly confounded by invariant T cells such as MAIT and iNKT, though diverse VJ usage argued against such confounding for most clonotypes. Because the same donors could not be followed over many years, conclusions were based on cross-sectional statistical analysis.

This sample also belongs to another study, concerning T cells expressing NK-cell markers. Per the second study: Three sorted T-cell subsets (CD3+CD56+NKG2C+, CD3+CD56+NKG2C- and CD3+CD56-NKG2C+) from seven to nine donors had their TCR beta-chain repertoires profiled. Among the eight sequenced donors, only one was HCMV-seronegative, while the other seven were HCMV-seropositive. In several experiments an anti-gammadeltaTCR antibody was added to restrict sorting to alphabetaTCR-expressing T cells. In six donors, the dominant CD3+CD56+NKG2C+ clonotypes were among the top 10 CD8+ clonotypes and accounted for about 1.0-8% of CD8+ T cells. Those dominant clonotypes were again the most abundant among CD3+CD56-NKG2C+ cells in a handful of donors, at about 25-60.1%. Whether the expanded NKG2C-expressing T cell clones were specific for HCMV antigens was left unclear. The study sequenced eight donors, all healthy volunteers chosen at random: three men and five women. HCMV serostatus was determined by detecting HCMV-specific IgG in serum with a commercial ELISA kit. Reads were demultiplexed and grouped by UMI with MIGEC, and clonotypes were assembled and quantified with MiTCR. To exclude erroneous sequences, any TCR cDNA sequence not supported by at least two reads was discarded. Downstream repertoire analysis used the tcR package, and clonotypes were matched across fractions by CDR3 nucleotide sequence plus V segment. Antigen specificity was annotated against VDJdb with VDJmatch, allowing one amino acid substitution in CDR3.

This receptor was obtained from a woman under 30 in good health. The rearranged segments are TRBV29-1 and TRBJ2-7, with TRBD1 matching 7 junction bases. The sequenced material came from CD4+ T cells sorted from blood. The DNA sequence reads TGCAGCGTTGTCGGGACAGCCTTACGCTACGAGCAGTACTTC. This gives the protein CSVVGTALRYEQYF.